This T cell receptor (beta chain) is drawn from a study of OX40 agonist ivuxolimab in advanced cancers. In germline, CDR1 is MNHNS, CDR2 SASEGT. Trimming shortened V by 3 bases and J by 1 base, and 10 bases separated the two germline ends. CDR3 length equals 14 residues. The table came from immunoSEQ multiplex PCR; TCRdb's copy has only in-frame clones and leaves some out. The data show 60,000 to 75,000 clones, 70% to 90% seen once. The sequencing used CD4+ or CD8+ T cells sorted from blood, collected in a trial of the OX40 agonist ivuxolimab. The chain employs TRBV6-1 and TRBJ2-7, with unresolved D. The source is an adult with an advanced solid tumor such as melanoma, head and neck, liver or kidney cancer. CDR3 sequence (DNA): TGTGCCAGCAGTGAGGGGATGTGGTCCTACGAGCAGTACTTC. Translated, it gives CASSEGMWSYEQYF.